The present T cell receptor (beta chain) was sequenced within a study of T-cell reconstitution after alpha-beta-depleted transplantation in children. CDR3 length equals 14 residues. Unmatched junction bases numbered 9, after V lost 6 bases and J lost 5 bases. Germline assignment: CDR1 SEHNR and CDR2 FQNEAQ (reference sequence). Unique molecular identifiers were incorporated when the TCRbeta library was constructed. Via MiXCR, TCRdb re-called the PCR reads, giving one row per CDR3 protein. Here the sample spans approximately 190,000 distinct CDR3 sequences, 6.3% being singletons. This clonotype was observed at least ten times.

The chain links TRBV7-9 to TRBJ2-5; 7 bases line up with TRBD1. The material sequenced was PBMCs, taken before TCRalphabeta/CD19-depleted stem cell transplant. This sequence originates from a girl in the first two years of life with combined immunodeficiency, due to receive a stem cell transplant. The CDR3 spells CASRNLQGDETQYF. DNA of the CDR3: TGTGCCAGCAGGAACCTTCAGGGGGACGAGACCCAGTACTTC.